Shown below are 30 T cell receptor beta chains from a single sample sequenced in a study of monozygotic twins with inflammatory bowel disease. TCRdb reprocessed the 5' RACE reads and keeps a single row for each CDR3 protein, giving no DNA. The table for this sample gives about 420,000 distinct CDR3 sequences. Source material: blood. The receptors derive from a human donor with ulcerative colitis or Crohn's disease, or a healthy co-twin of an affected twin (not recorded which).

The chain recombines TRBV4-3 with TRBJ1-2. Germline CDR1 LGHNA, CDR2 YSLEER. The CDR3 sequence is 15 residues long. CDR3 in amino acids: CASSQGRQDKYGYTF.

CDR3 residues: CASSLYRESTEAFF. This rearrangement joins TRBV5-1 to TRBJ1-1; lacking DNA, the TRBD1 call made by TCRdb goes unchecked. Looked up from germline, CDR1 is SGHRS and CDR2 is YFSETQ. The CDR3 is 14 amino acids.

This chain joins TRBV18 and TRBJ2-1; TCRdb indicates TRBD2, and absent DNA this call remains unverified. CDR3 length equals 16 residues. Per germline, CDR1 KGHSH and CDR2 LQKENI. The CDR3 sequence: CASSPEGRVSYNEQFF.

This rearrangement joins TRBV15 to TRBJ2-1; the TCRdb call, TRBD1, lacks DNA for checking. Germline V gene sequence: CDR1 LNHNV, CDR2 YYDKDF (reference sequence). The CDR3 has 17 residues. CDR3 sequence: CATSRETGSLADNEQFF.

The chain combines TRBV7-8 with TRBJ2-7; the D call of TRBD1 rests on TCRdb alone, since no DNA is present to check it. In germline, CDR1 is SGHVS, CDR2 FQNEAQ. This CDR3 comprises 16 residues. CDR3 sequence: CASSSHQGGSSYEQYF.

The chain joins TRBV7-8 to TRBJ2-1. The CDR3 has 12 amino acids. The germline CDR1 and CDR2 sequences are SGHVS and FQNEAQ. Here the CDR3 reads CASSWGTGKQFF.

The CDR3: CASSLLGAPTQGSGNYEQYF. The rearrangement joins TRBV3-1 to TRBJ2-7; TCRdb indicates TRBD2, and absent DNA this call remains unverified. Germline V gene data show CDR1 as LGHDT and CDR2 as YNNKEL (reference sequence). The CDR3 runs to 20 residues.

The chain joins TRBV5-4 to TRBJ2-7. Germline V gene sequence: CDR1 SGHNT, CDR2 YYREEE (reference sequence). The CDR3 length is 15 residues. CDR3 residues: CASSLDGKSSYEQYF.

V and J are TRBV5-4 and TRBJ1-3; the TCRdb call, TRBD1, lacks DNA for checking. Germline CDR1 is SGHNT and CDR2 is YYREEE (reference sequence). The CDR3 extends over 16 amino acids. The CDR3 region is CASSRAGGASGNTIYF.

This chain connects TRBV20-1 to TRBJ2-1; checking the TCRdb D call of TRBD2 is not possible without DNA. The CDR3 sequence is 13 residues long. Germline CDR1 reads DFQATT; CDR2 reads SNEGSKA (reference sequence). The CDR3 here is CSAPPAGRNEQFF.

The rearrangement joins TRBV6-1 to TRBJ1-3; as DNA is missing, the TRBD1 call by TCRdb cannot be tested. CDR3 length: 14 residues. Germline V gene data show CDR1 as MNHNS and CDR2 as SASEGT. The CDR3 loop is CASSGDRRGNTIYF.

The chain couples TRBV2 to TRBJ2-1; TCRdb lists TRBD1, though no DNA is available to test this call. The CDR3 has 12 amino acids. CDR1 is SNHLY and CDR2 is FYNNEI in the germline V gene. The CDR3 sequence: CASRTGGNEQFF.

The chain couples TRBV5-1 to TRBJ2-5. CDR1 and CDR2 (germline): SGHRS, YFSETQ. This CDR3 is 15 amino acids long. The CDR3 reads CASRHGEGVQETQYF.

The chain is built from TRBV27 and TRBJ2-7; TCRdb indicates TRBD2, and absent DNA this call remains unverified. The CDR3 is 14 amino acids. CDR1 is MNHEY and CDR2 is SMNVEV in the germline V gene (reference sequence). Here the CDR3 reads CASSLSREGSEQYF.

This chain links TRBV27 with TRBJ2-2; TCRdb indicates TRBD2, and absent DNA this call remains unverified. Germline-derived CDR1 and CDR2 are MNHEY and SMNVEV (reference sequence). The CDR3 runs to 13 residues. The CDR3 spells CASSPRRSGELFF.

V and J are TRBV27 and TRBJ1-6. Germline CDR1 is MNHEY and CDR2 is SMNVEV (reference sequence). The CDR3 length is 12 residues. CDR3 region: CASRDILSPPHF.

The chain links TRBV7-2 to TRBJ1-1; TCRdb's D call of TRBD1 is untestable without DNA. The CDR3 covers 13 residues. Germline V gene sequence: CDR1 SGHTA, CDR2 FQGNSA. CDR3 loop: CASSAQPGAEAFF.

The V call is TRBV6-5, the J call TRBJ2-5. There are 13 residues in the CDR3. CDR1 is MNHEY, CDR2 SVGAGI, per germline. CDR3 sequence reads: CASSWSYSETQYF.

V usage is TRBV10-3 and J usage is TRBJ2-1; the TCRdb D gene call, TRBD1, has no DNA to confirm it. CDR3 size: 12 residues. Germline V gene lookup returns CDR1 ENHRY and CDR2 SYGVKD. The CDR3 reads CAIGWGGNEQFF.

The rearrangement uses TRBV20-1 and TRBJ2-1; without DNA, the TCRdb call of TRBD1 cannot be checked. The CDR3 is 15 amino acids. Germline V gene sequence: CDR1 DFQATT, CDR2 SNEGSKA (reference sequence). CDR3 sequence reads: CSAPIPGKMSNEQFF.

The chain recombines TRBV7-2 with TRBJ1-4; with no DNA, the TCRdb D assignment of TRBD1 cannot be verified. Germline V CDR1 and CDR2: SGHTA, FQGNSA. This CDR3 contains 15 residues. The CDR3 loop reads CASSLDDRYNEKLFF. Combining the CDR3 with reference TRBV7-2 and TRBJ1-4 gives the whole variable domain GAGVSQSPSNKVTEKGKDVELRCDPISGHTALYWYRQSLGQGLEFLIYFQGNSAPDKSGLPSDRFSAERTGGSVSTLTIQRTQQEDSAVYLCASSLDDRYNEKLFFGSGTQLSVL.

The chain recombines TRBV5-1 with TRBJ1-1; lacking DNA, the TRBD1 call made by TCRdb goes unchecked. CDR1 SGHRS and CDR2 YFSETQ come from the germline V gene. CDR3 length: 13 residues. CDR3 sequence: CASSQRQAAEAFF.

V usage is TRBV5-6 and J usage is TRBJ2-1; TCRdb picks TRBD2, but there is no DNA to check that call. The germline V gene has CDR1 SGHDT and CDR2 YYEEEE. The CDR3 extends over 16 amino acids. The CDR3 loop reads CASSLDPALKGNEQFF. Full variable domain (outside the CDR3, taken from reference TRBV5-6 and TRBJ2-1): DAGVTQSPTHLIKTRGQQVTLRCSPKSGHDTVSWYQQALGQGPQFIFQYYEEEERQRGNFPDRFSGHQFPNYSSELNVNALLLGDSALYLCASSLDPALKGNEQFFGPGTRLTVL.

The V gene is TRBV5-1, the J gene TRBJ2-2; TCRdb reports TRBD2, a call that lacks DNA to check it against. Germline-derived CDR1 and CDR2 are SGHRS and YFSETQ. This CDR3 contains 15 residues. CDR3 in amino acids: CASSLTSGRSGELFF.

The V and J genes are TRBV10-3 and TRBJ1-5; TCRdb lists TRBD1, though no DNA is available to test this call. The length of the CDR3 is 18 residues. Germline V gives CDR1 ENHRY, CDR2 SYGVKD. CDR3 amino acids: CAISETGSGLVSNQPQHF.

V gene TRBV7-2 combines with J gene TRBJ1-1. The CDR3 has 13 residues. The germline CDR1 and CDR2 sequences are SGHTA and FQGNSA. This CDR3 reads CASSLVVSSGAFF.

The chain recombines TRBV20-1 with TRBJ2-1. CDR1 is DFQATT and CDR2 is SNEGSKA in the germline V gene (reference sequence). The CDR3 length is 15 residues. Here the CDR3 reads CSASPSGRTYNEQFF.

J is TRBJ2-1 and V is TRBV19. Germline V gene sequence: CDR1 LNHDA, CDR2 SQIVND (reference sequence). CDR3 length: 13 amino acids. The CDR3 sequence: CASNDRYYNEQFF.

This chain connects TRBV7-2 to TRBJ2-3; TCRdb reports TRBD2, a call that lacks DNA to check it against. Germline lookup yields CDR1 SGHTA and CDR2 FQGNSA. CDR3 size: 16 residues. CDR3 residues: CASSPGLAGGADTQYF.

The chain couples TRBV11-2 to TRBJ2-1; as DNA is missing, the TRBD2 call by TCRdb cannot be tested. Germline V lookup: CDR1 SGHAT, CDR2 FQNNGV. The CDR3 loop spans 18 amino acids. The CDR3 sequence: CASSLRGKSSGRDNEQFF.